These 22 T cell receptor beta chains were sequenced from one sample in a study of blood T cell repertoires in COVID-19. TCRdb keeps only in-frame clones here, not all; method: immunoSEQ multiplex PCR. The data show about 60,000 clones, 90% seen once. The sequencing sample was made of peripheral blood. Receptor source: a man in his sixties with acute or convalescent COVID-19.

This sequence joins TRBV6-2 or TRBV6-3 and TRBJ1-1, with a tentative D call TRBD1 (5 bases). This CDR3 has 15 amino acids. Germline CDR1 reads MNHEY; CDR2 reads SVGEGT. V lost 5 bases and J lost 10, with 23 bases in between. The CDR3 reads CASSRGAEGTSGAFF. CDR3 nucleotides: TGTGCCAGCAGTCGTGGGGCGGAGGGGACTAGCGGAGCTTTCTTT.

This clone showed up just a few times. V is TRBV6-5 and J is TRBJ1-1; 8 nucleotides match TRBD1. The V gene end was trimmed by 6 bases and the J gene end by 5 bases; junction bases not matched to a gene: 5. The CDR3 consists of 13 residues. CDR1 and CDR2 (germline): MNHEY, SVGAGI. For the CDR3, the DNA is TGTGCCAGCAGAGAGGACAGGGTAACTGAAGCTTTCTTT. It is translated as CASREDRVTEAFF.

The chain is built from TRBV3-1 (or the pseudogene TRBV3-2) and TRBJ1-2; TRBD1 is a possible D gene (5 bases). Germline loops: CDR1 LGHDT, CDR2 YNNKEL (reference sequence). This CDR3 comprises 13 residues. With 0 bases removed from V and 4 bases from J, the gap between germline ends came to 6 bases. The CDR3 DNA sequence: TGTGCCAGCAGCCAAGATAGGGGCTATGGCTACACCTTC. Translation: CASSQDRGYGYTF.

This sequence joins TRBV5-6 and TRBJ1-4; D is perhaps TRBD1 (6 bases). The CDR3 has 15 residues. Trimming shortened V by 1 base and J by 7 bases, and 14 bases separated the two germline ends. Germline assignment: CDR1 SGHDT and CDR2 YYEEEE. The CDR3 protein is CASSLTQGFREKLFF. The CDR3 coding sequence is TGTGCCAGCAGCTTGACCCAGGGGTTTCGTGAAAAACTGTTTTTT.

The rearrangement joins TRBV7-9 to TRBJ1-6; D gene uncertain. This CDR3 contains 14 residues. V dropped 5 bases and J dropped 11 bases, with 16 bases sitting between them. Germline V gene lookup returns CDR1 SEHNR and CDR2 FQNEAQ (reference sequence). In nucleotides, the CDR3 is TGTGCCAGCAGCCCGAGTATTGAAGCTGCACCCCTCCACTTT. This sequence encodes CASSPSIEAAPLHF.

V usage is TRBV4-1 and J usage is TRBJ1-5; D ambiguous. Per germline, CDR1 MGHRA and CDR2 YSYEKL. This CDR3 contains 13 residues. Trimming took off 6 bases at V and 3 bases at J, with 9 bases between the two ends. CDR3 loop: CASRPEFNQPQHF. The CDR3 DNA sequence: TGCGCCAGCAGACCAGAATTCAATCAGCCCCAGCATTTT.

This clone was picked up one time. The rearrangement joins TRBV10-3 to TRBJ2-1; 10 positions agree with TRBD2. Germline V gene sequence: CDR1 ENHRY, CDR2 SYGVKD. Germline trimming cut 6 bases from V and 8 bases from J; bases unmatched to any gene: 10. The CDR3 runs 15 residues. The CDR3: CAIRPGTSVVDEQFF. The DNA of the CDR3 is TGTGCCATCAGACCCGGGACTAGCGTAGTAGATGAGCAGTTCTTC.

V usage is TRBV2 and J usage is TRBJ2-1, with 8 bases matching TRBD2. CDR3 length: 22 residues. Looked up from germline, CDR1 is SNHLY and CDR2 is FYNNEI. The trim removed 6 bases at V and 8 bases at J, leaving 33 bases unmatched. The CDR3 region has the DNA TGTGCCAGCAGCGATCCAAGTCCCACCCGCGTAATAGCGGGAAACCACGGGGATGAGCAGTTCTTC. This encodes CASSDPSPTRVIAGNHGDEQFF.

The chain recombines TRBV6-2 or TRBV6-3 with TRBJ2-7; the match to TRBD2 covers 10 bases. V gave up 3 bases and J gave up 3 bases; unmatched junction bases: 5. Germline-derived CDR1 and CDR2 are MNHEY and SVGEGT. This CDR3 comprises 15 residues. The DNA for the CDR3 is TGTGCCAGCAGTTATAGCACTAGCGGGATCTACGAGCAGTACTTC. Translation gives CASSYSTSGIYEQYF.

This chain's CDR3 is CASRNGGRNLYEQYF. As DNA, the CDR3 is TGTGCCAGCAGGAACGGGGGGCGCAATCTCTACGAGCAGTACTTC. V usage is TRBV28 and J usage is TRBJ2-7; possibly TRBD2 for D (7 bases). The V gene lost 6 bases and the J gene lost 3 bases, with 18 bases spanning the gap. CDR1 is MDHEN and CDR2 is SYDVKM in the germline V gene. This CDR3 comprises 15 residues.

CDR3 region: CASSLSTLGMDTQYF. CDR3 sequence (DNA): TGTGCCAGCAGCTTATCGACTCTCGGAATGGATACGCAGTATTTT. V usage is TRBV7-9 and J usage is TRBJ2-3; D call uncertain. Germline-derived CDR1 and CDR2 are SEHNR and FQNEAQ (reference sequence). V lost 2 bases and J 6 bases, leaving 15 bases between the germline ends. This CDR3 region has 15 residues. Drawing the rest from reference TRBV7-9 and TRBJ2-3, the complete variable domain is DTGVSQNPRHKITKRGQNVTFRCDPISEHNRLYWYRQTLGQGPEFLTYFQNEAQLEKSRLLSDRFSAERPKGSFSTLEIQRTEQGDSAMYLCASSLSTLGMDTQYFGPGTRLTVL.

The chain couples TRBV25-1 to TRBJ2-2, with a tentative D call TRBD2 (5 bases). The CDR3 sequence is 18 residues long. The V end lost 3 bases, the J end lost 4 bases, and 21 bases lay between the germline ends. CDR1 MGHDK and CDR2 SYGVNS come from the germline V gene. This CDR3 is CASSDLLKEEAGTGELFF. The DNA for the CDR3 is TGTGCCAGCAGTGACCTACTTAAAGAGGAGGCGGGCACCGGGGAGCTGTTTTTT.

The chain carries TRBV5-4 and TRBJ2-3; TRBD2 aligns across 9 bases. Germline V lookup: CDR1 SGHNT, CDR2 YYREEE (reference sequence). J gave up 5 bases and V 2 bases, and 6 bases lay outside the gene matches. This CDR3 contains 15 residues. The CDR3 loop reads CASSLKRGEGDTQYF. As DNA, the CDR3 is TGTGCCAGCAGCTTAAAGCGGGGGGAGGGAGATACGCAGTATTTT.

The rearrangement links TRBV3-1 (or the pseudogene TRBV3-2) to TRBJ2-7; a possible D gene is TRBD2 (6 bases). The CDR3 extends over 13 amino acids. Germline lookup yields CDR1 LGHDT and CDR2 YNNKEL (reference sequence). Trimming took 4 bases from V and 6 from J, leaving 13 bases between them. The CDR3 DNA sequence: TGTGCCAGCAGCCCCCCGGGGGTGGGCGAGCAGTACTTC. Amino acid sequence: CASSPPGVGEQYF.

This clone occurred once. The J gene is TRBJ2-5, the V gene TRBV5-6; TRBD1 aligns across 9 bases. In germline, CDR1 is SGHDT, CDR2 YYEEEE. This CDR3 region has 15 residues. The ends lost 6 bases at V and 4 bases at J; junction bases unmatched: 10. This CDR3 is CASTKGQGGVETQYF. Written as DNA, the CDR3 is TGTGCCAGCACCAAGGGACAGGGAGGGGTAGAGACCCAGTACTTC.

V is TRBV11-3 and J is TRBJ1-1; D unresolved. Germline CDR1 is SGHNT and CDR2 is YENEEA. Trimming stripped 5 bases from V and 5 bases from J, with 12 bases between. The CDR3 length is 13 residues. The CDR3 DNA reads TGTGCCAGCAGCATTTTAGGAGAGACTGAAGCTTTCTTT. Translating it yields CASSILGETEAFF.

The chain recombines TRBV2 with TRBJ1-2, with no clear D. Germline CDR1 reads SNHLY; CDR2 reads FYNNEI. This CDR3 contains 14 residues. V was trimmed by 3 bases and J by 2 bases, leaving 10 bases between them. In DNA, the CDR3 is TGTGCCAGCAGTGATCCCCCCTCCAACTATGGCTACACCTTC. Its translation is CASSDPPSNYGYTF.

The chain couples TRBV27 to TRBJ1-6; tentatively, D is TRBD1 (5 bases). The V gene's germline CDR1 is MNHEY and CDR2 SMNVEV (reference sequence). V was cut by 5 bases and J by 5 bases, with 16 bases left in between. The CDR3 sequence is 16 residues long. The CDR3 sequence is CASSPLSRAHNSPLHF. In DNA form, the CDR3 reads TGTGCCAGCAGTCCTCTGTCCAGGGCTCATAATTCACCCCTCCACTTT.

As regards this clone: Other nucleotide sequences from this sample produce the same CDR3. The gene calls are TRBV28 and TRBJ1-2, with D possibly TRBD1 on 6 matching bases. This CDR3 contains 13 residues. Looked up from germline, CDR1 is MDHEN and CDR2 is SYDVKM. With 2 bases removed from V and 4 bases from J, the gap between germline ends came to 8 bases. This CDR3 is CASSLGQIYGYTF. As DNA, the CDR3 is TGTGCCAGCAGTTTAGGACAGATCTATGGCTACACCTTC.

The chain has TRBV6-5 and TRBJ1-4; 8 bases fit TRBD1. V was pared by 7 bases and J by 8 bases, with 9 bases of the junction left unmatched. The germline V gene has CDR1 MNHEY and CDR2 SVGAGI. The CDR3 extends over 14 amino acids. The CDR3 sequence: CASKPGQGNEKLFF. CDR3 DNA: TGTGCCAGCAAACCTGGACAGGGAAACGAAAAACTGTTTTTT.

The CDR3 DNA reads TGTGCCAGCAGTTACGGCCAAGATCAGCCCCAGCATTTT. Protein: CASSYGQDQPQHF. This chain links TRBV6-6 with TRBJ1-5; D is undetermined. V lost 2 bases to trimming and J lost 5 bases, with 7 bases between them. Germline lookup yields CDR1 MNHNY and CDR2 SVGAGI (reference sequence). The CDR3 length is 13 residues.

The rearrangement uses TRBV6-2 or TRBV6-3 and TRBJ1-2, with TRBD1 matching over 7 bases. Germline V gene data show CDR1 as MNHEY and CDR2 as SVGEGT. Trimming at V came to 5 bases and at J to 8 bases, leaving 5 bases not matched to a gene. The CDR3 spans 12 residues. Written as DNA, the CDR3 is TGTGCCAGCAGTCCAGACAGGGTCGGCTACACCTTC. Its protein is CASSPDRVGYTF.